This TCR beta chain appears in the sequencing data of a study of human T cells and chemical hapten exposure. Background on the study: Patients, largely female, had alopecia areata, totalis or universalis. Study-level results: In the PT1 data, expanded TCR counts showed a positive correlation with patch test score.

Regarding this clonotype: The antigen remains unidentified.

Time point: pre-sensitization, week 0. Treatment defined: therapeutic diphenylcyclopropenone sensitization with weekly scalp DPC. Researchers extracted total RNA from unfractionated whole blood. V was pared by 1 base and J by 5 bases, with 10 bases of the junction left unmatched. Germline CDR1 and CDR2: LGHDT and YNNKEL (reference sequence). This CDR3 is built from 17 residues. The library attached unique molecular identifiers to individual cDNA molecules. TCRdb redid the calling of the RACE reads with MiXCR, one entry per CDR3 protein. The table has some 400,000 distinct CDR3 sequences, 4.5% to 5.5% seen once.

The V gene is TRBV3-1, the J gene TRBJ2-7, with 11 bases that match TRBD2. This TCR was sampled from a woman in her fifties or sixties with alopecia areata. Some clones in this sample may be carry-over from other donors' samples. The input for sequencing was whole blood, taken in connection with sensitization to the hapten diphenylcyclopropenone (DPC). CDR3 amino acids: CASSQGLAGGPLHEQYF. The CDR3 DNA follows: TGTGCCAGCAGCCAAGGCCTAGCGGGGGGCCCTTTACACGAGCAGTACTTC.